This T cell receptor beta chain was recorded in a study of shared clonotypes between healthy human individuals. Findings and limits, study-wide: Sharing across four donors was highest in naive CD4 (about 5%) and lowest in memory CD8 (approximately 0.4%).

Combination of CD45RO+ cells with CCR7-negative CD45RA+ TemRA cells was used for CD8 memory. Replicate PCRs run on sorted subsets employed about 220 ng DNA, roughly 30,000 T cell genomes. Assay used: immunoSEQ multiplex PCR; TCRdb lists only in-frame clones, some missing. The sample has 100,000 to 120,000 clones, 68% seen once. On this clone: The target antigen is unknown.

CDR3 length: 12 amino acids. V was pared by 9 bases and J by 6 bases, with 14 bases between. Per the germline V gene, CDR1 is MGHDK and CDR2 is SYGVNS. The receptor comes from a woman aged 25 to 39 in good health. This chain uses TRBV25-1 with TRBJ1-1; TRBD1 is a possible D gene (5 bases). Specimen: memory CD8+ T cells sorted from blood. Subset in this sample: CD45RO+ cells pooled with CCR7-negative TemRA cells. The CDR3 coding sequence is TGTGCCAGTTGGGACGAGGTCGCTGAAGCTTTCTTT. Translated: CASWDEVAEAFF. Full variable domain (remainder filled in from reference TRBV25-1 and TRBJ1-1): EADIYQTPRYLVIGTGKKITLECSQTMGHDKMYWYQQDPGMELHLIHYSYGVNSTEKGDLSSESTVSRIRTEHFPLTLESARPSHTSQYLCASWDEVAEAFFGQGTRLTVV.